These 30 T cell receptor beta chains originate from one sample sequenced in a study of CD8+CD57+ T cells in acquired aplastic anemia. By flow cytometry, patients selected for sequencing had shown an expansion of CD8+CD57+ cells. The use of genomic DNA as template underpinned the TCR beta VDJ and CDR3 profiling. Using its own MiXCR run on the reads, TCRdb lists one record per CDR3 protein. The data contain 150,000 to 200,000 distinct CDR3 sequences, around 45% of them seen just once; the ten biggest clones take up 9.7%. Sequencing was done on a sample of sorted CD4+, CD8+, or CD8+CD57+ T cells (not recorded which) from PBMCs. The receptor set was obtained from a human donor with aplastic anemia.

The genes are TRBV3-1 and TRBJ2-7; D perhaps matches TRBD1 (6 bases). CDR3 length equals 16 residues. Germline CDR1 reads LGHDT; CDR2 reads YNNKEL (reference sequence). V was trimmed by 5 bases and J by 0 bases, leaving 17 bases between them. The CDR3 protein is CASSATGTSVSYEQYF. CDR3 DNA: TGTGCCAGCAGCGCAACGGGGACATCCGTCTCCTACGAGCAGTACTTC.

In this sample, this clonotype turned up a few times. J is TRBJ1-4 and V is TRBV6-1, with a weak D call TRBD1 (5 bases). V lost 6 bases, J lost 7 bases, and 12 bases lay in between. CDR3 length: 13 residues. Per germline, CDR1 MNHNS and CDR2 SASEGT. As DNA, the CDR3 is TGTGCCAGCAGCAGGATGGGGGGTGAAAAACTGTTTTTT. Translation gives CASSRMGGEKLFF.

This clonotype has ten or more counts. The V gene is TRBV19, the J gene TRBJ1-2; TRBD1 aligns across 11 bases. Germline loops: CDR1 LNHDA, CDR2 SQIVND (reference sequence). V was pared by 5 bases and J by 6 bases, with 8 bases of the junction left unmatched. This CDR3 region has 15 residues. Here the CDR3 DNA reads TGTGCCAGTAGTCTGGCCGGACAGGGGGCAGATGGCTACACCTTC. Protein product: CASSLAGQGADGYTF.

The CDR3: CASRRDSQGEAFF. CDR3 nucleotide sequence: TGTGCCAGCAGGAGGGACAGTCAAGGCGAAGCTTTCTTT. This rearrangement joins TRBV2 to TRBJ1-1; 7 nucleotides agree with TRBD1. The CDR3 consists of 13 residues. Trimming cost V 6 bases and J 8 bases; bases outside gene matches: 9. The germline V gene has CDR1 SNHLY and CDR2 FYNNEI.

For this clonotype: Being one base from a much bigger clone, this may be a read error. This chain uses TRBV4-2 with TRBJ2-7, with D possibly called TRBD1 or TRBD2 (5 bases each). This CDR3 is 14 amino acids long. Germline V gene data show CDR1 as LGHNA and CDR2 as YNFKEQ. The V gene lost 4 bases and the J gene lost 5 bases, with 15 bases spanning the gap. In DNA form, the CDR3 reads TGTGCCAGCAGCCTCCGGGACGGGGATAACGAGCAGTACTTC. Its translation: CASSLRDGDNEQYF.

The rearrangement uses TRBV24-1 and TRBJ2-7; D may correspond to TRBD1 or TRBD2 (5 bases each). The germline gives CDR1 KGHDR, CDR2 SFDVKD. V lost 7 bases to trimming and J lost 4 bases, with 13 bases between them. The CDR3 loop spans 13 amino acids. The chain's CDR3 is CATRDRGGYEQYF. CDR3 in DNA: TGTGCCACCAGGGACCGTGGGGGATACGAGCAGTACTTC.

The genes are TRBV10-1 and TRBJ2-5, with TRBD2 as a possible D gene (5 bases). V was trimmed by 0 bases and J by 5 bases, leaving 7 bases between them. CDR1 and CDR2 (germline): WNHNN, SYGVQD (reference sequence). CDR3 length equals 13 residues. CDR3 bases: TGCGCCAGCAGTGAGTCGGGAGCTGAGACCCAGTACTTC. This codes for CASSESGAETQYF.

The chain employs TRBV19 and TRBJ1-1; 8 bases are a match to TRBD1. This CDR3 is 15 amino acids long. The germline gives CDR1 LNHDA, CDR2 SQIVND (reference sequence). The J segment lost 4 bases and the V segment lost 5 bases, leaving 9 bases of the junction unmatched. The DNA of the CDR3 is TGTGCCAGTAGTTTACGGACAGGGTTGGTCACTGAAGCTTTCTTT. Translated, it gives CASSLRTGLVTEAFF.

This clonotype was observed at least ten times. This chain joins TRBV10-3 and TRBJ2-2; the D gene is possibly TRBD1 (5 bases). The CDR3 has 17 residues. Trimming removed 8 bases at V and 7 bases at J, with 26 bases between. Germline lookup yields CDR1 ENHRY and CDR2 SYGVKD. This chain's CDR3 is CAIRLGQGANKGGELFF. Here the CDR3 DNA reads TGTGCCATCCGATTGGGGCAGGGTGCCAATAAGGGCGGGGAGCTGTTTTTT.

Points on this clonotype: An end of the junction does not agree with germline; a read error may underlie this. CDR3 DNA: TGTGCTAGTACTCGCGACAGGGGGAAAAGCCAGGGGAAACTGCTTTTT. This encodes CASTRDRGKSQGKLLF. The chain joins TRBV12-5 to TRBJ1-4; 9 bases map to TRBD1. The CDR3 extends over 16 amino acids. Germline V lookup: CDR1 LGHNT, CDR2 FRNRAP.

This clonotype has more than one count but fewer than ten. The chain links TRBV29-1 to TRBJ2-7; TRBD2 matches at 11 bases. Trimming at V came to 8 bases and at J to 5 bases, leaving 5 bases not matched to a gene. The CDR3 contains 12 residues. CDR1 is SQVTM and CDR2 is ANQGSEA in the germline V gene. The CDR3 bases are TGCAGCACGACTAGCGGGATAAACGAGCAGTACTTC. Residues: CSTTSGINEQYF.

This clonotype was counted between two and nine times. The chain recombines TRBV6-5 with TRBJ1-1, with D perhaps TRBD1 (6 bases). Germline loops: CDR1 MNHEY, CDR2 SVGAGI. The CDR3 has 14 amino acids. V was shortened by 6 bases and J by 11 bases, with 22 bases between the two germline ends. CDR3 bases: TGTGCCAGCAGAAACTCCGGGACACGGTCTGGGGCTTTCTTT. The encoded protein is CASRNSGTRSGAFF.

A single count supports this clonotype. The chain recombines TRBV7-3 with TRBJ2-6, with no clear D. Trimming took 4 bases from V and 1 from J, leaving 5 bases between them. The germline gives CDR1 SGHTA, CDR2 FQGTGA. CDR3 length equals 14 residues. CDR3 DNA: TGTGCCAGCAGCTCCAGATCTGGGGCCAACGTCCTGACTTTC. It specifies CASSSRSGANVLTF.

This clonotype came up a few times. Germline and junction disagree at one end, which may indicate a read error. The rearrangement links TRBV7-2 to TRBJ1-6; perhaps TRBD1 as D (5 bases). Germline values: CDR1 SGHTA, CDR2 FQGNSA. The CDR3 is made up of 13 amino acids. The CDR3 here is CASSQGENSPLHF. CDR3 DNA: TGCGCCAGCAGCCAAGGGGAGAATTCACCCCTCCACTTT.

This clonotype was found many times. The rearrangement joins TRBV2 to TRBJ2-2, with TRBD1 matching over 8 bases. Germline CDR1 and CDR2: SNHLY and FYNNEI. Trimming cost V 8 bases and J 7 bases; bases outside gene matches: 9. This CDR3 contains 14 residues. CDR3 sequence (DNA): TGTGCCAGCCGGGTTGACAGGGGTGACGGGGAGCTGTTTTTT. Protein product: CASRVDRGDGELFF.

This clonotype was seen repeatedly, ten times or more. V usage is TRBV20-1 and J usage is TRBJ1-2; TRBD1 might be the D (5 bases). Germline V gene data show CDR1 as DFQATT and CDR2 as SNEGSKA (reference sequence). The V and J ends lost 0 bases and 0 bases respectively, with 11 bases between them. This CDR3 comprises 15 residues. The chain's CDR3 is CSARDPGGANYGYTF. The CDR3 DNA sequence: TGCAGTGCTAGAGATCCGGGGGGAGCTAACTATGGCTACACCTTC.

This clonotype appeared many times. The chain employs TRBV10-3 and TRBJ2-3; TRBD2 might be the D (5 bases). V was pared by 0 bases and J by 14 bases, with 15 bases between. The CDR3 sequence is 13 residues long. Germline V gene lookup returns CDR1 ENHRY and CDR2 SYGVKD. DNA for the CDR3: TGTGCCATCAGTGAGTCGAGGGAGATCGGGGTGTATTTT. Its protein is CAISESREIGVYF.

The rearrangement joins TRBV12-3 or TRBV12-4 to TRBJ1-1; the D is unclear. V gave up 5 bases and J gave up 5 bases, with 12 bases separating them. The length of the CDR3 is 13 residues. The DNA of the CDR3 is TGTGCCAGCAGTACCCAGGTATTTACTGAAGCTTTCTTT. It yields the protein CASSTQVFTEAFF.

With respect to this clonotype: Germline and junction disagree at one end, which may indicate a read error. The chain carries TRBV12-3 or TRBV12-4 and TRBJ2-5; weak D call: TRBD1 (6 bases). The CDR3 runs to 13 residues. The CDR3 protein is CASSLGQFETQYF. CDR3 nucleotides: TGTGCCAGCAGCTTAGGACAGTTCGAGACCCAGTACTTC.

This clonotype was seen many times. The CDR3 region has the DNA TGTGCCAGCAGGGGGTCTGGAAACACCATATATTTT. Amino acids: CASRGSGNTIYF. The chain has TRBV6-1 and TRBJ1-3; D remains ambiguous. Germline V gives CDR1 MNHNS, CDR2 SASEGT. This CDR3 is built from 12 residues. Between the trimmed V and J ends, which lost 6 bases and 1 base, there was a span of 4 bases.

This clonotype was seen many times. The V and J genes are TRBV9 and TRBJ2-5; 7 nucleotides line up with TRBD2. Trimming took 3 bases from V and 0 from J; bases not matched to a gene: 8. The CDR3 extends over 16 amino acids. The V gene's germline CDR1 is SGDLS and CDR2 YYNGEE. Here the CDR3 DNA reads TGTGCCAGCAGCGCCCCCCCCACTAGCGACCAAGAGACCCAGTACTTC. As protein: CASSAPPTSDQETQYF.

The chain combines TRBV7-2 with TRBJ2-7; D gene uncertain. Trimming pared 1 base from V and 3 bases from J, leaving 10 bases between. Looked up from germline, CDR1 is SGHTA and CDR2 is FQGNSA. The CDR3 totals 14 residues. The CDR3 spells CASSLGLEIYEQYF. The DNA of the CDR3 is TGTGCCAGCAGCTTAGGACTGGAAATCTACGAGCAGTACTTC. Supplemented by reference TRBV7-2 and TRBJ2-7, the full variable domain reads GAGVSQSPSNKVTEKGKDVELRCDPISGHTALYWYRQSLGQGLEFLIYFQGNSAPDKSGLPSDRFSAERTGGSVSTLTIQRTQQEDSAVYLCASSLGLEIYEQYFGPGTRLTVT.

The chain is built from TRBV5-6 and TRBJ1-2; D uncertain. CDR1 and CDR2 (germline): SGHDT, YYEEEE. The CDR3 runs 14 residues. The V end lost 6 bases, the J end lost 0 bases, and 12 bases lay between the germline ends. The CDR3 loop reads CASTLRVANYGYTF. Here the CDR3 DNA reads TGTGCCAGCACCCTCCGGGTCGCTAACTATGGCTACACCTTC.

This chain links TRBV5-1 with TRBJ1-2, with D hard to call. Trimming pared 0 bases from V and 0 bases from J, leaving 6 bases between. The CDR3 is 14 residues long. Germline V CDR1 and CDR2: SGHRS, YFSETQ. CDR3 in amino acids: CASSLGGTNYGYTF. In DNA, the CDR3 is TGCGCCAGCAGCTTGGGAGGGACTAACTATGGCTACACCTTC. The full variable domain, in which reference TRBV5-1 and TRBJ1-2 provide the parts outside the CDR3, is KAGVTQTPRYLIKTRGQQVTLSCSPISGHRSVSWYQQTPGQGLQFLFEYFSETQRNKGNFPGRFSGRQFSNSRSEMNVSTLELGDSALYLCASSLGGTNYGYTFGSGTRLTVV.

This clonotype was counted many times. V gene TRBV5-4 combines with J gene TRBJ2-3; 7 bases agree with TRBD2. The CDR3 has 13 residues. Germline values: CDR1 SGHNT, CDR2 YYREEE (reference sequence). The V gene end was trimmed by 4 bases and the J gene end by 4 bases; junction bases not matched to a gene: 3. CDR3 sequence: CASSPSGADTQYF. DNA for the CDR3: TGTGCCAGCAGCCCCAGCGGGGCAGATACGCAGTATTTT. Complete variable domain (other parts from reference TRBV5-4 and TRBJ2-3): ETGVTQSPTHLIKTRGQQVTLRCSSQSGHNTVSWYQQALGQGPQFIFQYYREEENGRGNFPPRFSGLQFPNYSSELNVNALELDDSALYLCASSPSGADTQYFGPGTRLTVL.

The chain has TRBV24-1 and TRBJ1-2; 7 nucleotides align to TRBD1. This CDR3 has 13 residues. J gave up 5 bases and V 6 bases, and 5 bases lay outside the gene matches. Germline V CDR1 and CDR2: KGHDR, SFDVKD. CDR3 sequence: CATSSQGGYGYTF. In DNA form, the CDR3 reads TGTGCCACCAGTTCCCAGGGGGGATATGGCTACACCTTC.

This rearrangement joins TRBV6-1 to TRBJ1-6, with D unresolved. Germline V gene data show CDR1 as MNHNS and CDR2 as SASEGT. Trimming removed 7 bases at V and 7 bases at J, with 5 bases between. The CDR3 spans 11 residues. The CDR3 reads CASTENSPLHF. CDR3 sequence (DNA): TGTGCCAGCACCGAGAATTCACCCCTCCACTTT.

The chain combines TRBV19 with TRBJ2-7; maybe TRBD2 (6 bases). The CDR3 length is 16 residues. V was shortened by 0 bases and J by 3 bases, with 15 bases between the two germline ends. CDR1 LNHDA and CDR2 SQIVND come from the germline V gene (reference sequence). Here the CDR3 reads CASSIEGVSGGYEQYF. The CDR3 DNA is TGTGCCAGTAGTATAGAAGGCGTCTCCGGGGGCTACGAGCAGTACTTC.

The chain is built from TRBV5-1 and TRBJ2-2, with TRBD1 matching 9 bases. The V gene's germline CDR1 is SGHRS and CDR2 YFSETQ. The CDR3 sequence is 14 residues long. After removal of 4 bases from V and 6 bases from J, the junction contained 4 bases not matched to a gene. The CDR3 DNA follows: TGCGCCAGCAGCGAAAGGACAGGGGCCGGGGAGCTGTTTTTT. Amino acids: CASSERTGAGELFF.

In this sample, this clonotype turned up many times. V usage is TRBV19 and J usage is TRBJ2-6; no firm D call. V shed 5 bases and J shed 0 bases, with 11 bases lying between them. The CDR3 covers 16 residues. The germline V gene has CDR1 LNHDA and CDR2 SQIVND (reference sequence). Written as DNA, the CDR3 is TGTGCCAGTAGTCCCCAAGGACGCTCTGGGGCCAACGTCCTGACTTTC. It encodes CASSPQGRSGANVLTF.